The 4 T cell receptor beta chains reported below all come from one sample, sequenced in a study of blood T cell repertoires in COVID-19. Clones were sequenced by immunoSEQ multiplex PCR, and TCRdb holds only the in-frame ones, with some missing. The profile covers 200,000 to 300,000 clones, with about nine tenths appearing a single time and 0.87% taken by the ten largest. Sequencing used PBMCs or T cells enriched from blood (not recorded which). All receptors come from a man aged 45-65 years who had been exposed to COVID-19.

The CDR3 loop is CASSFDRGGTGELFF. CDR3 sequence (DNA): TGTGCCAGCAGCTTTGACAGGGGAGGCACCGGGGAGCTGTTTTTT. The chain combines TRBV7-3 with TRBJ2-2; 8 bases align to TRBD1. J lost 4 bases, V lost 3 bases, and 4 bases had no gene match. Germline CDR1 is SGHTA and CDR2 is FQGTGA. The CDR3 is made up of 15 amino acids.

The V gene is TRBV12-5, the J gene TRBJ1-5; 7 nucleotides agree with TRBD1. Germline-derived CDR1 and CDR2 are LGHNT and FRNRAP. V shed 5 bases and J 5 bases; nucleotides not matched to a gene: 3. CDR3 length: 13 amino acids. In nucleotides, the CDR3 is TGTGCTAGTGGTGGGGACAGTTATCAGCCCCAGCATTTT. It specifies CASGGDSYQPQHF.

The CDR3 DNA reads TGTGCCAGCAGCCGGGACAGGGACCAAGAGACCCAGTACTTC. Protein: CASSRDRDQETQYF. V is TRBV7-2 and J is TRBJ2-5; 9 bases are a match to TRBD1. Germline values: CDR1 SGHTA, CDR2 FQGNSA. The junction had 1 base not matched to a gene; V was cut back by 5 bases and J by 0 bases. The CDR3 length is 14 residues.

CDR3 DNA sequence: TGCAGCGCCGTACAGGGTTCTAACTATGGCTACACCTTC. The encoded protein is CSAVQGSNYGYTF. This chain links TRBV29-1 with TRBJ1-2; D may be TRBD1 (6 bases). The CDR3 runs to 13 residues. V was pared by 7 bases and J by 0 bases, with 12 bases between. Per the germline V gene, CDR1 is SQVTM and CDR2 is ANQGSEA.